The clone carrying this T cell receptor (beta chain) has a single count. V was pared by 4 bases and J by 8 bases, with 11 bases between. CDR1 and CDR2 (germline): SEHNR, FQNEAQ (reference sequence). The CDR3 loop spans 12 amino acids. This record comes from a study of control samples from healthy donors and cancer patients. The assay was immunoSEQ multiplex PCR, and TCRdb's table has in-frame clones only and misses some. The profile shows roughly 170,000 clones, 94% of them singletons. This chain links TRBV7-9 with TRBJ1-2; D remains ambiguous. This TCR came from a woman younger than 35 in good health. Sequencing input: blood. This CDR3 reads CASSYINQGYTF. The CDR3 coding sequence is TGTGCCAGCAGCTACATAAATCAGGGCTACACCTTC.